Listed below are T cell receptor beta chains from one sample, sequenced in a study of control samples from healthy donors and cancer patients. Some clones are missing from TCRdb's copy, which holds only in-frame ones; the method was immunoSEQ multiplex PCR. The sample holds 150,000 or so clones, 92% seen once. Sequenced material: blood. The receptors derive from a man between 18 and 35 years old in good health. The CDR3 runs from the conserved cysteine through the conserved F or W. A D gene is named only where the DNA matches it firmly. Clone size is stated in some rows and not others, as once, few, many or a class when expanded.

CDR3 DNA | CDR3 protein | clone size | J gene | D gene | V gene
TGTGCCAGCAGCGCTGGACAGGGGGCCTATGGCTACACCTTC | CASSAGQGAYGYTF | . | TRBJ1-2 | TRBD1 | TRBV9
TGTGCCTGCGACAGGGGGCTTGATTCACCCCTCCACTTT | CACDRGLDSPLHF | . | TRBJ1-6 | TRBD1 | TRBV30
TGTGCCTGGGGAGGGTACTACTCTGGAAACACCATATATTTT | CAWGGYYSGNTIYF | . | TRBJ1-3 | . | TRBV30
TGTGCCAGCAAGACCTACCAAAACACTGAAGCTTTCTTT | CASKTYQNTEAFF | . | TRBJ1-1 | . | TRBV2
TGTGCCAGCAGTACCGGGACAGGGGATACCTCTACGCAGTATTTT | CASSTGTGDTSTQYF | . | TRBJ2-3 | TRBD1 | TRBV6-5
TGTGCCAGCGGTGGCGCAGAGACCCAGTACTTC | CASGGAETQYF | . | TRBJ2-5 | . | TRBV3-1/TRBV3-2
TGTGCCAGCAGCTCGGGTGGGACTAGCGGCCGGGGGGAGACCCAGTACTTC | CASSSGGTSGRGETQYF | . | TRBJ2-5 | TRBD2 | TRBV5-4
TGTGCCTGGAGTTCGCCTAGGACAGAATCCTATGGCTACACCTTC | CAWSSPRTESYGYTF | . | TRBJ1-2 | . | TRBV30
TGTGCCAGCCGCACGGTCGACAGGGTGGATGGCTACACCTTC | CASRTVDRVDGYTF | . | TRBJ1-2 | TRBD1 | TRBV6-5
TGTGCCAGCAGCGTAGCGCCAGGGCGAAGTGACGAGCAGTACTTC | CASSVAPGRSDEQYF | . | TRBJ2-7 | . | TRBV9
TGTGCCATCAGTGAAGAACAAGAGACCCAGTACTTC | CAISEEQETQYF | . | TRBJ2-5 | . | TRBV10-3
TGCAGCGTTTCGTCATCGGTCTCACCAGATTCACCCCTCCACTTT | CSVSSSVSPDSPLHF | . | TRBJ1-6 | . | TRBV29-1
TGTGCCAGCAGCTTCGGGACAGGGGTCGGCCAGCCCCAGCATTTT | CASSFGTGVGQPQHF | . | TRBJ1-5 | TRBD1 | TRBV5-6
TGTGCCAGTAGTCCTGGGACAGCCACTAACTATGGCTACACCTTC | CASSPGTATNYGYTF | . | TRBJ1-2 | TRBD1 | TRBV19
TGTGCCAGTAGTATGAATAGCAATCAGCCCCAGCATTTT | CASSMNSNQPQHF | few | TRBJ1-5 | . | TRBV19
TGTGCCAGCAGCTTAGGGGCAGGCAACTATGGCTACACCTTC | CASSLGAGNYGYTF | . | TRBJ1-2 | . | TRBV11-2
TGTGCCAGCAGCGGGACAGGGACGGCCGGGGAGCTGTTTTTT | CASSGTGTAGELFF | . | TRBJ2-2 | TRBD1 | TRBV7-2
TGCGCCAGCAGCGGGGACAGGGGGGCCACCGGGGAGCTGTTTTTT | CASSGDRGATGELFF | once | TRBJ2-2 | TRBD1 | TRBV5-1
TGTGCCATCAGTGGACAGGTGGCCGGGGAGCTGTTTTTT | CAISGQVAGELFF | . | TRBJ2-2 | . | TRBV10-3
TGTGCCAGCAGCTTGGTATCCGGACAGAACACTGAAGCTTTCTTT | CASSLVSGQNTEAFF | . | TRBJ1-1 | . | TRBV5-6
TGCGCCAGCAGCTTGGAGGCAGGGTTGTACTATGGCTACACCTTC | CASSLEAGLYYGYTF | . | TRBJ1-2 | . | TRBV5-1
TGTGCCAACGCTCGGCGGGGAAACCAAGAGACCCAGTACTTC | CANARRGNQETQYF | . | TRBJ2-5 | . | TRBV19
TGTGCCAGCAGCCAGACTAGCATCTCCTACAATGAGCAGTTCTTC | CASSQTSISYNEQFF | . | TRBJ2-1 | TRBD2 | TRBV4-2